This TCR beta chain came from a study of T cells after yellow fever vaccination (dated by TCRdb to about 2019). With regard to the full study: Libraries from fractions with low cell numbers were prepared with the SMART-Seq v4 Ultra Low Input RNA kit. Bulk TCR alpha and beta repertoires were sequenced longitudinally to track T-cell clones before and after primary and booster YFV17D yellow fever vaccination. Bulk PBMC replicates and cell subsets were isolated from blood drawn at multiple timepoints before and after both primary and secondary immunization. Two healthy male donors made up the cohort, one aged 18 to 30 years and the other aged 30 to 39 years.

V gives up 9 bases and J gives up 7 bases, and the segment between their germline ends measures 16 bases. CDR1 and CDR2 are drawn from the germline V gene: SGHRS, YFSETQ. Including cysteine and phenylalanine, the CDR3 has 13 amino acids. Only the CDR3 region is kept as DNA, spanning 39 bases read in frame from base 1. This clonotype was counted a few times. Its antigen target is currently unknown. Nothing much larger sits one base from this clone, and base qualities are not available. The investigation overall reported the following: After the booster, most clones that had expanded after primary vaccination were detected again (over 95% of CD4 and around nine tenths of CD8), suggesting broad maintenance of memory. Because only a couple of donors were included in the study, the extent to which the findings can be generalized is limited. The secondary T-cell response was found to be weaker but faster than the primary response, with a peak reached on day 5 rather than on day 15. A small fraction of clonotypes showed up in both the CD4 and CD8 compartments, probably as a result of convergent recombination. FACS-sorted repertoires could contain abundant contaminating clonotypes from the bulk population, so computational filtering was required.

What the treatment or condition label conveys for this sample: live attenuated yellow fever vaccine strain. A standard Ficoll-Paque protocol was used to isolate PBMCs from peripheral blood. Dynabeads CD4 and CD8 positive selection kits were used to isolate CD4 and CD8 T-cell fractions. TriZol was used to extract RNA from bulk PBMCs, CD4 and CD8 fractions, and dextramer-positive and dextramer-negative fractions. Reads for this sample came from an Illumina NovaSeq 6000. TCR cDNA was synthesized by 5'RACE template switching, which introduced a universal primer site and unique molecular identifiers. Priming of cDNA synthesis was performed from both the TCR alpha and TCR beta constant segments. Two PCR steps were used to amplify libraries, with sample barcodes and sequencing adapters being added in the second step. Sequencing of libraries was done on Illumina HiSeq 2500 (2x100 bp) or NovaSeq (2x150 bp). The study's processing was this. MIGEC handled demultiplexing of reads and collapsing into UMI consensus sequences, while MiXCR performed V(D)J alignment. Vaccine-responding clonotypes were identified with edgeR using replicate PBMC samples, with FDR below 0.01 and a log2 fold change above 5 up to day 15 being required. Each bulk clonotype received a CD4 or CD8 identity based on whether the sequenced CD4 or CD8 repertoire contained that clonotype at higher abundance. Using fastp trimming at Q25 and MiXCR clonotype assembly, TCRdb reanalyzed the public sequencing data and kept in-frame beta chains. Duplicate CDR3 protein sequences are folded into a single record with the most common DNA and genes. The V and J calls, along with clone size, are taken from TCRdb and not from the paper's own processing. The sample has a few hundred thousand distinct CDR3 sequences on record, about 3% of them singletons. The ten largest clones represent approximately 3% of the sample.

The V and J segments used are TRBV5-1 and TRBJ1-4; possibly the D gene is TRBD1, per 5 matching bases. The starting material was CD4+ T cells sorted from PBMCs, obtained 10 days after the yellow fever booster vaccination. This clonotype was sampled from a man between 18 and 35 years old who received the YFV17D yellow fever vaccine. The nucleotide sequence is given as TGCGCCACCAGACGAAGGGGAGGTGAAAAACTGTTTTTT. It specifies CATRRRGGEKLFF.